This T cell receptor (beta chain) was documented in a study of blood T cell repertoires in COVID-19. Turning to the study itself: Acute and convalescent COVID-19 samples came from the United States, Italy and Spain. The analysed material was cDNA or gDNA that came from T cells, B-cell-depleted T cells, or PBMCs.

Study processing details: Reference gene primer amplification gave estimated nucleated cell counts. The repertoire was sequenced with immunoSEQ multiplex PCR; TCRdb's copy has only in-frame clones and lacks some. V and J calls and clone size are those listed in that table; D and trimming were worked out from the DNA. This table has 95,000 to 100,000 clones, about 80% appearing once. The V end lost 5 bases, the J end lost 6 bases, and 10 bases lay between the germline ends. The germline CDR1 and CDR2 sequences are SGHTA and FQGNSA. The CDR3 runs 13 residues. Specimen: peripheral blood. The TCR sequence derives from a man in his 70s with acute or convalescent COVID-19. This rearrangement joins TRBV7-2 to TRBJ1-4; the D is unclear. The CDR3 protein is CASSEYSDEKLFF. As DNA, the CDR3 is TGTGCCAGCAGCGAATACAGTGATGAAAAACTGTTTTTT.